Each of the 27 T cell receptor beta chains below was sequenced from the same sample in a study of blood T cell repertoires in COVID-19. Sequenced by immunoSEQ multiplex PCR; TCRdb stores in-frame clones only, minus some. The sample records roughly 200,000 clones, 75% to 85% being singletons. Sequenced sample: peripheral blood. Receptors originate from a human donor in a cohort sampled during active COVID-19.

The J gene is TRBJ2-7, the V gene TRBV2; D is perhaps TRBD2 (6 bases). Germline CDR1 reads SNHLY; CDR2 reads FYNNEI. V was cut by 2 bases and J by 7 bases, with 18 bases left in between. The length of the CDR3 is 15 residues. CDR3 sequence (DNA): TGTGCCAGCAGTGAACCTACCCCCGGGACTCGGGAGCAGTACTTC. Its protein product is CASSEPTPGTREQYF.

V usage is TRBV4-1 and J usage is TRBJ2-1; the D gene is possibly TRBD1 (5 bases). This CDR3 is built from 16 residues. The V gene lost 5 bases and the J gene lost 0 bases, with 14 bases spanning the gap. Germline V CDR1 and CDR2: MGHRA, YSYEKL. The CDR3 DNA reads as TGCGCCAGCAGCTTACCACAGGCGAGCTCCTACAATGAGCAGTTCTTC. It yields the protein CASSLPQASSYNEQFF.

The chain has TRBV30 and TRBJ2-7; TRBD1 agrees at 10 bases. The CDR3 length is 15 residues. V gave up 7 bases and J gave up 1 base; unmatched junction bases: 10. Germline V gives CDR1 GTSNPN, CDR2 SVGIG (reference sequence). CDR3 nucleotides: TGTGCCTTTAAAATCGGGACAGGGGCGTCCTACGAGCAGTACTTC. As protein: CAFKIGTGASYEQYF.

The V call is TRBV1, the J call TRBJ2-7; the D call TRBD2 from the table was never checked on the DNA. TRBV1 is given as a pseudogene. The CDR3 spans 17 residues. The CDR3 region has the DNA TGCACCAGCAGCCAGGCAAAGAGACTAGCGGACTACTACGAGCAGTACTTC. This translates into CTSSQAKRLADYYEQYF.

This chain joins TRBV3-1 (or the pseudogene TRBV3-2) and TRBJ2-7; 8 nucleotides agree with TRBD1. There are 15 residues in the CDR3. The germline V gene encodes CDR1 LGHDT and CDR2 YNNKEL (reference sequence). Germline trimming cut 3 bases from V and 2 bases from J; bases unmatched to any gene: 6. CDR3 in DNA: TGTGCCAGCAGCCATTCCCCGGGACAGGCCTACGAGCAGTACTTC. This translates into CASSHSPGQAYEQYF.

V usage is TRBV12-5 and J usage is TRBJ2-2, with 9 bases aligning to TRBD2. V lost 0 bases to trimming and J lost 4 bases; unmatched junction nucleotides: 3. CDR3 size: 16 residues. The V gene's germline CDR1 is LGHNT and CDR2 FRNRAP. The CDR3 sequence: CASGLVAGGFTGELFF. In DNA, the CDR3 is TGTGCTAGTGGTTTGGTAGCGGGAGGCTTCACCGGGGAGCTGTTTTTT.

V usage is TRBV6-5 and J usage is TRBJ2-7; 9 nucleotides match TRBD1. The CDR3 extends over 15 amino acids. Trimming at V came to 7 bases and at J to 6 bases, leaving 13 bases not matched to a gene. Germline loops: CDR1 MNHEY, CDR2 SVGAGI. CDR3: CASIKRDREFAEQYF. CDR3 DNA: TGTGCCAGCATAAAGCGGGACAGGGAATTTGCCGAGCAGTACTTC.

J is TRBJ1-2 and V is TRBV28; unclear D gene. The germline CDR1 and CDR2 sequences are MDHEN and SYDVKM. This CDR3 has 11 residues. Between the trimmed V and J ends, which lost 5 bases and 7 bases, there was a span of 8 bases. The CDR3 spells CASSTSGGYTF. The CDR3 coding sequence is TGTGCCAGCAGTACCTCAGGTGGCTACACCTTC.

This sequence joins TRBV21-1 and TRBJ1-2; TRBD1 is the table's D call and was not checked against the DNA. TRBV21-1 is tagged as a pseudogene. The CDR3 extends over 14 amino acids. CDR3 protein: CASSFGTGGYGYTF. In DNA form, the CDR3 reads TGTGCCAGCAGCTTTGGGACAGGGGGGTATGGCTACACCTTC.

The V call is TRBV4-2, the J call TRBJ2-3; 7 positions match TRBD2. The CDR3 runs to 16 residues. Per the germline V gene, CDR1 is LGHNA and CDR2 is YNFKEQ. With V trimmed by 1 base and J by 2 bases, 6 bases remained unmatched. The CDR3 DNA is TGTGCCAGCAGCCAAGGAGGCGGGAGACTCACAGATACGCAGTATTTT. It codes for CASSQGGGRLTDTQYF.

The rearrangement joins TRBV3-1 (or the pseudogene TRBV3-2) to TRBJ2-7; 7 bases agree with TRBD1. CDR1 is LGHDT, CDR2 YNNKEL, per germline (reference sequence). The CDR3 loop spans 15 amino acids. The V segment lost 5 bases and the J segment 2 bases; nucleotides outside the gene matches: 9. The CDR3 sequence: CASSTRTGVPYEQYF. CDR3 nucleotides: TGTGCCAGCAGCACTCGGACAGGAGTACCCTACGAGCAGTACTTC.

The chain is built from TRBV7-2 and TRBJ2-7; TRBD2 aligns across 8 bases. Unmatched junction bases numbered 5, after V lost 1 base and J lost 3 bases. The germline V gene has CDR1 SGHTA and CDR2 FQGNSA. This CDR3 is built from 15 residues. CDR3 loop: CASSLGVSGIYEQYF. The CDR3 region has the DNA TGTGCCAGCAGCTTAGGAGTTAGCGGGATCTACGAGCAGTACTTC. The variable domain in full, completed from reference TRBV7-2 and TRBJ2-7, reads GAGVSQSPSNKVTEKGKDVELRCDPISGHTALYWYRQSLGQGLEFLIYFQGNSAPDKSGLPSDRFSAERTGGSVSTLTIQRTQQEDSAVYLCASSLGVSGIYEQYFGPGTRLTVT.

The V and J genes are TRBV5-4 and TRBJ1-6; 8 nucleotides line up with TRBD1. Germline-derived CDR1 and CDR2 are SGHNT and YYREEE (reference sequence). The V segment lost 4 bases and the J segment 5 bases; nucleotides outside the gene matches: 5. The CDR3 sequence is 15 residues long. Here the CDR3 DNA reads TGTGCCAGCAGCCTAAACAGGGGGGATAATTCACCCCTCCACTTT. It specifies CASSLNRGDNSPLHF.

This clone appeared a few times. This rearrangement joins TRBV3-1 (or the pseudogene TRBV3-2) to TRBJ2-7; 7 nucleotides align to TRBD1. V trimming: 4 bases; J trimming: 0 bases; junction bases outside the gene matches: 3. CDR1 LGHDT and CDR2 YNNKEL come from the germline V gene (reference sequence). This CDR3 region has 14 residues. CDR3 in DNA: TGTGCCAGCAGCCGACAGGGATCCTCCTACGAGCAGTACTTC. Its translation: CASSRQGSSYEQYF.

The CDR3 coding sequence is TGTGCCATCAGTGAAGACAGCAACTATGGCTACACCTTC. Translation: CAISEDSNYGYTF. V usage is TRBV10-3 and J usage is TRBJ1-2, with D perhaps TRBD1 (5 bases). V lost 3 bases, J lost 2 bases, and 7 bases lay in between. The CDR3 has 13 amino acids. Germline values: CDR1 ENHRY, CDR2 SYGVKD.

This clone was counted a few times. At the DNA level, this CDR3 is encoded by other sequences in the same sample as well. The V and J genes are TRBV6-5 and TRBJ2-2; 8 positions agree with TRBD2. V lost 2 bases and J lost 2; bases outside the gene matches: 4. This CDR3 contains 16 residues. Germline assignment: CDR1 MNHEY and CDR2 SVGAGI. The CDR3 loop is CASSYAAGANTGELFF. In DNA form, the CDR3 reads TGTGCCAGCAGTTACGCAGCGGGAGCTAACACCGGGGAGCTGTTTTTT.

J is TRBJ1-5 and V is TRBV3-1 (or the pseudogene TRBV3-2), with a tentative D call TRBD1 (5 bases). The CDR3 covers 15 residues. The germline V gene encodes CDR1 LGHDT and CDR2 YNNKEL (reference sequence). V gave up 1 base and J gave up 6 bases, with 13 bases separating them. This CDR3 is CASSQVWGSGQPQHF. In DNA, the CDR3 is TGTGCCAGCAGCCAAGTTTGGGGCTCAGGTCAGCCCCAGCATTTT.

This sequence joins TRBV5-1 and TRBJ1-4; 9 bases map to TRBD1. The germline V gene encodes CDR1 SGHRS and CDR2 YFSETQ. CDR3 size: 15 residues. J gave up 6 bases and V 3 bases, and 6 bases lay outside the gene matches. The CDR3: CASSWDGTGHEKLFF. The CDR3 DNA follows: TGCGCCAGCAGCTGGGACGGGACAGGGCATGAAAAACTGTTTTTT. Complete variable domain (other parts from reference TRBV5-1 and TRBJ1-4): KAGVTQTPRYLIKTRGQQVTLSCSPISGHRSVSWYQQTPGQGLQFLFEYFSETQRNKGNFPGRFSGRQFSNSRSEMNVSTLELGDSALYLCASSWDGTGHEKLFFGSGTQLSVL.

V and J are TRBV15 and TRBJ2-7; no reliable D call. CDR3 length: 12 amino acids. The germline V gene encodes CDR1 LNHNV and CDR2 YYDKDF (reference sequence). Trimming took 5 bases from V and 7 from J, leaving 12 bases between them. The CDR3 protein is CATSELSEEQYF. The DNA for the CDR3 is TGTGCCACCAGCGAGCTCTCCGAAGAGCAGTACTTC.

The chain employs TRBV30 and TRBJ1-1; 7 bases agree with TRBD1. V gave up 3 bases and J gave up 0 bases; unmatched junction bases: 1. Germline V gene lookup returns CDR1 GTSNPN and CDR2 SVGIG (reference sequence). This CDR3 region has 13 residues. CDR3 sequence: CAWRQGMNTEAFF. CDR3 nucleotides: TGTGCCTGGAGACAGGGGATGAACACTGAAGCTTTCTTT.

The chain links TRBV3-1 (or the pseudogene TRBV3-2) to TRBJ2-7, with a tentative D call TRBD2 (6 bases). Trimming stripped 4 bases from V and 3 bases from J, with 10 bases between. Germline CDR1 LGHDT, CDR2 YNNKEL (reference sequence). This CDR3 spans 13 amino acids. The CDR3 spells CASSPGTHYEQYF. DNA of the CDR3: TGTGCCAGCAGCCCCGGGACTCACTACGAGCAGTACTTC.

This chain joins TRBV5-1 and TRBJ1-2; a possible D gene is TRBD1 (6 bases). The CDR3 consists of 13 residues. In germline, CDR1 is SGHRS, CDR2 YFSETQ. Trimming pared 5 bases from V and 4 bases from J, leaving 12 bases between. The DNA for the CDR3 is TGCGCCAGCAGAGGGACACGACGCTATGGCTACACCTTC. It specifies CASRGTRRYGYTF.

This rearrangement joins TRBV5-6 to TRBJ2-5; D uncertain. Trimming left V 9 bases short and J 7 bases short, with 25 bases between. The CDR3 is 15 residues long. Germline lookup yields CDR1 SGHDT and CDR2 YYEEEE. CDR3 in amino acids: CATTSSAPSARTQYF. As DNA, the CDR3 is TGTGCCACCACCTCTTCAGCTCCCTCCGCTAGGACCCAGTACTTC.

This chain uses TRBV19 with TRBJ1-5; D not resolved. V was cut by 3 bases and J by 4 bases, with 13 bases left in between. Looked up from germline, CDR1 is LNHDA and CDR2 is SQIVND (reference sequence). The CDR3 spans 15 residues. CDR3 in DNA: TGTGCCAGTAGTATCATAGAGAGGAGGAATCAGCCCCAGCATTTT. It is translated as CASSIIERRNQPQHF.

This chain links TRBV6-5 with TRBJ1-5, with D possibly being TRBD1 (6 bases). V was shortened by 6 bases and J by 6 bases, with 15 bases between the two germline ends. Germline lookup yields CDR1 MNHEY and CDR2 SVGAGI. The CDR3 runs to 14 residues. DNA of the CDR3: TGTGCCAGCAGGGAGGGGGGGGCTCGTCAGCCCCAGCATTTT. It codes for CASREGGARQPQHF.

This chain connects TRBV19 to TRBJ2-6, with TRBD2 matching over 13 bases. The CDR3 spans 21 residues. Looked up from germline, CDR1 is LNHDA and CDR2 is SQIVND (reference sequence). V shed 5 bases, J shed 0 bases, and the junction held 13 bases outside the gene matches. The CDR3 sequence is CASSLRLAGGSYLSGANVLTF. Written as DNA, the CDR3 is TGTGCCAGTAGTCTCCGACTAGCGGGAGGATCATATCTCTCTGGGGCCAACGTCCTGACTTTC. The variable domain in full, completed from reference TRBV19 and TRBJ2-6, reads DGGITQSPKYLFRKEGQNVTLSCEQNLNHDAMYWYRQDPGQGLRLIYYSQIVNDFQKGDIAEGYSVSREKKESFPLTVTSAQKNPTAFYLCASSLRLAGGSYLSGANVLTFGAGSRLTVL.

This clone showed up just once. The chain links TRBV5-1 to TRBJ2-7; 7 bases match TRBD1. V lost 0 bases, J lost 2 bases, and 5 bases stayed unmatched. Germline V gene sequence: CDR1 SGHRS, CDR2 YFSETQ. The CDR3 sequence is 15 residues long. The CDR3 DNA reads TGCGCCAGCAGCTTGGAGTTTCAGGGGGCCTACGAGCAGTACTTC. This encodes CASSLEFQGAYEQYF.